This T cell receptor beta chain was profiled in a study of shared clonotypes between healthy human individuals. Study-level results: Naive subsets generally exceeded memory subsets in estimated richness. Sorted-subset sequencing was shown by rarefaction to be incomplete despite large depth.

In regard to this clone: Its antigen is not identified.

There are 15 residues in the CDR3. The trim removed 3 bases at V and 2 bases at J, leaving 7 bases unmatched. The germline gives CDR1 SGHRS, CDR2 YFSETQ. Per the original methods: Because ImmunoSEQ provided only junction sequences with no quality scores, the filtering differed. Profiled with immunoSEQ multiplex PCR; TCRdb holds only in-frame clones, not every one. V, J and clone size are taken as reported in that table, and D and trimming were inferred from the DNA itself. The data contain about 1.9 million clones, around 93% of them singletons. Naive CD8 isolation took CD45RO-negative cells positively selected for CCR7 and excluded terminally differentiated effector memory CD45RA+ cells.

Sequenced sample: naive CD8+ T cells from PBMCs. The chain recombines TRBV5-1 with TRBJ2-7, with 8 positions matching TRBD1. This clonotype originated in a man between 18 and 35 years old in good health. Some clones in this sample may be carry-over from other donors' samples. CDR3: CASSSSDRATYEQYF. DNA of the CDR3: TGCGCCAGCAGCTCATCGGACAGGGCAACCTACGAGCAGTACTTC.